These T cell receptor beta chains were read from a single sample in a study of regulatory T cells in long-lasting Graves disease. One entry per CDR3 protein results from TCRdb running MiXCR on the multiplex PCR reads. The table lists some 240,000 distinct CDR3 sequences, roughly a fifth of them singletons. These data were also reused for a study on T cells in Graves' hyperthyroidism and ophthalmopathy.

The sample consisted of peripheral blood mononuclear cells (PBMCs), taken at new diagnosis, from a patient treated with antithyroid drugs. The receptors here all came from a woman aged 25-40 years with Graves disease. The CDR3 runs from the conserved cysteine through the conserved F or W. The order of the fields is clone size, J gene, D gene, V gene, CDR3 DNA, CDR3 protein. The D gene is left open where the match is weak. Size is stated for part of the rows, as once, few or many counts, or as a class when the clone is expanded.

many | TRBJ2-5 | NA | TRBV9 | TGTGCCAGCAGCGTAGGGGCGCCTACGTACCAAGAGACCCAGTACTTC | CASSVGAPTYQETQYF
many | TRBJ2-7 | NA | TRBV2 | TGTGCCAGCAGTTCCCTCTCCTACGAGCAGTACTTC | CASSSLSYEQYF
many | TRBJ1-4 | NA | TRBV24-1 | TGTGCCACCAGTGACCCCGCGGGGGCTGGTGAAAAACTGTTTTTT | CATSDPAGAGEKLFF
many | TRBJ1-5 | TRBD1 | TRBV20-1 | TGCAGTGCTAGAGATTTCGCCAGGGGGCGAATTCAGCCCCAGCATTTT | CSARDFARGRIQPQHF
many | TRBJ1-3 | NA | TRBV2 | TGTGCCAGCAGTGACAGGAGCTCTGGAAACACCATATATTTT | CASSDRSSGNTIYF
NA | TRBJ2-2 | TRBD2 | TRBV7-3 | TGTGCCAGCAGCAGCACGGGGGGGCCTAGCACCGGGGAGCTGTTTTTT | CASSSTGGPSTGELFF
few | TRBJ1-1 | NA | TRBV11-2 | TGTGCCAGCAGCTTAGATTTGAGTGGGGTAGGAGGTGCTTTCTTT | CASSLDLSGVGGAFF
many | TRBJ2-7 | NA | TRBV29-1 | TGCAGCGTTGAGGGGCTCACCAGCTCCTACGAGCAGTACTTC | CSVEGLTSSYEQYF
NA | TRBJ1-5 | NA | TRBV28 | TGTGCCAGCAGTTTAGGCAGGTTTCAGCCCCAGCATTTT | CASSLGRFQPQHF
many | TRBJ1-4 | NA | TRBV18 | TGTGCCAGCTCACCCGCGGAAAAACTGTTTTTT | CASSPAEKLFF
NA | TRBJ1-4 | NA | TRBV12-3/TRBV12-4 | TGTGCCAGCAGCCTGCAGGCAACTAATGAAAAACTGTTTTTT | CASSLQATNEKLFF
NA | TRBJ2-5 | TRBD1 | TRBV11-3 | TGTGCCAGCAGCCAAAACAGGGGGCCGGAGGAGACCCAGTACTTC | CASSQNRGPEETQYF
many | TRBJ2-5 | NA | TRBV2 | TGTGCCAGCAGTGCGGAGAGATCCTCCCAAGAGACCCAGTACTTC | CASSAERSSQETQYF
few | TRBJ2-7 | NA | TRBV2 | TGTGCCAGCAGTGTACGAGTTTGCGAGCAGTACTTC | CASSVRVCEQYF
NA | TRBJ2-1 | TRBD2 | TRBV20-1 | TGCAGTGCTAGAGATTTACTAGCGGGGGGATACGATGAGCAGTTCTTC | CSARDLLAGGYDEQFF
many | TRBJ2-2 | NA | TRBV5-1 | TGCGCCAGCCAGAGGTCCGAGGGGGAGCTGTTTTTT | CASQRSEGELFF
many | TRBJ2-1 | TRBD2 | TRBV11-2 | TGTGCCAGCAGCTTAGGGACTAGCGGACACTACAATGAGCAGTTCTTC | CASSLGTSGHYNEQFF
many | TRBJ2-2 | TRBD1 | TRBV29-1 | TGCAGCGTCTTACAGGGGGCCGCCGGGGAGCTGTTTTTT | CSVLQGAAGELFF
many | TRBJ2-6 | NA | TRBV7-2 | TGTGCCAGCAGCTTAGTAATGGGACCCTCGTACTCTGGGGCCAACGTCCTGACTTTC | CASSLVMGPSYSGANVLTF
NA | TRBJ2-2 | NA | TRBV11-2 | TGTGCCAGCAGCCCGCACCCCGCGGCAGCCAACACCGGGGAGCTGTTTTTT | CASSPHPAAANTGELFF
few | TRBJ2-7 | TRBD2 | TRBV10-1 | TGCGCCAGCAGTGAAGTCCGGGGCGGGAGTCTCTACGAGCAGTACTTC | CASSEVRGGSLYEQYF
many | TRBJ1-1 | NA | TRBV7-9 | TGTGCCAGCAGCTTATATTCTTGGGAGGCGAACACTGAAGCTTTCTTT | CASSLYSWEANTEAFF
many | TRBJ1-2 | NA | TRBV28 | TGTGCCAGCAGTTTCAAGGGTGGCTACACCTTC | CASSFKGGYTF
NA | TRBJ2-1 | NA | TRBV27 | TGTGCCAGCAGTTTTTCATTCGGAAATGAGCAGTTCTTC | CASSFSFGNEQFF
many | TRBJ1-2 | NA | TRBV12-3/TRBV12-4 | TGTGCCAGCAGTACAGGGTCTGGGGTCTACTATGGCTACACCTTC | CASSTGSGVYYGYTF
once | TRBJ2-1 | NA | TRBV7-2 | TGTGCCAGCAGCTTAGCGCAGGGGGCATGGGGCGGGAGACATGAGCAGTTCTTC | CASSLAQGAWGGRHEQFF
many | TRBJ1-4 | NA | TRBV27 | TGTGCCAGCAGTCTTACCAGCCTCATGGGAGTGCCGGAAAAACTGTTTTTT | CASSLTSLMGVPEKLFF
many | TRBJ1-5 | TRBD1 | TRBV6-2/TRBV6-3 | TGTGCCAGCAGTTACCGGACAGGGGGCAGTCAGCCCCAGCATTTT | CASSYRTGGSQPQHF
once | TRBJ1-1 | NA | TRBV3-1 | TGTGCCAGCAGCCAAGTAAGTCGACAGCGCCAAGCTTTCTTT | CASSQVSRQRQAFF
many | TRBJ1-5 | NA | TRBV6-2/TRBV6-3 | TGTGCCAGCAGTTACCTCCAGGGTAATCAGCCCCAGCATTTT | CASSYLQGNQPQHF
NA | TRBJ2-3 | NA | TRBV9 | TGTGCCAGCAGCGTAGGTCTACCGAGCACAGATACGCAGTATTTT | CASSVGLPSTDTQYF
many | TRBJ1-1 | NA | TRBV4-1 | TGCGCCAGCAGCCCTAGACGAGCGGGGAACACTGAAGCTTTCTTT | CASSPRRAGNTEAFF